Presented here are 27 T cell receptor beta chains from one specimen sequenced in a study of blood T cell repertoires in COVID-19. Only in-frame clones appear in the TCRdb table, and some are missing; sequencing was by immunoSEQ multiplex PCR. The repertoire includes 96,000 or so clones, roughly 80% of them detected once, and roughly 4.8% sits in the top ten. The sample consisted of peripheral blood. Every receptor here comes from a man aged 80 or over with COVID-19, enrolled during active disease.

The J gene is TRBJ1-6, the V gene TRBV4-1, with D maybe TRBD1 (5 bases). CDR3 size: 15 residues. Trimming stripped 0 bases from V and 4 bases from J, with 7 bases between. Per germline, CDR1 MGHRA and CDR2 YSYEKL. CDR3 sequence: CASSQDPGYNSPLHF. The CDR3 DNA follows: TGCGCCAGCAGCCAAGATCCAGGGTATAATTCACCCCTCCACTTT.

The V gene is TRBV6-1, the J gene TRBJ1-5; D unresolved. Trimming stripped 2 bases from V and 0 bases from J, with 14 bases between. The CDR3 covers 17 residues. CDR1 is MNHNS and CDR2 is SASEGT in the germline V gene. The CDR3 DNA sequence: TGTGCCAGCAGTGAATCGTCGAGGGTGGCTAGCAATCAGCCCCAGCATTTT. Its translation: CASSESSRVASNQPQHF.

The J gene is TRBJ1-1, the V gene TRBV7-2, with 11 bases lining up with TRBD1. V lost 2 bases and J lost 3; bases outside the gene matches: 11. The CDR3 totals 18 residues. Germline CDR1 and CDR2: SGHTA and FQGNSA. Here the CDR3 reads CASSLRPGTGGRDTEAFF. For the CDR3, the DNA is TGTGCCAGCAGCTTAAGGCCCGGGACAGGGGGAAGGGACACTGAAGCTTTCTTT.

This clone came up a few times. The rearrangement uses TRBV7-8 and TRBJ2-7; a possible D gene is TRBD1 (5 bases). CDR3 length: 14 amino acids. Germline V gene data show CDR1 as SGHVS and CDR2 as FQNEAQ. V dropped 0 bases and J dropped 6 bases, with 12 bases sitting between them. Here the CDR3 DNA reads TGTGCCAGCAGCTTAGCCAACCAGGGTCGCGAGCAGTACTTC. It specifies CASSLANQGREQYF.

This rearrangement joins TRBV9 to TRBJ2-3, with D possibly being TRBD2 (5 bases). The V end lost 4 bases, the J end lost 3 bases, and 15 bases lay between the germline ends. The CDR3 runs to 15 residues. The V gene's germline CDR1 is SGDLS and CDR2 YYNGEE. CDR3 bases: TGTGCCAGCAGCCACATTGGGTCGGGAACAGATACGCAGTATTTT. Translation gives CASSHIGSGTDTQYF.

The CDR3 sequence is CASSYYTRPEQGEAFF. CDR3 in DNA: TGTGCCAGCAGCTACTATACTCGACCTGAACAAGGAGAAGCTTTCTTT. This chain links TRBV7-9 with TRBJ1-1; unclear D gene. Trimming took off 4 bases at V and 8 bases at J, with 23 bases between the two ends. Looked up from germline, CDR1 is SEHNR and CDR2 is FQNEAQ (reference sequence). There are 16 residues in the CDR3.

This clone has more than one count but fewer than ten. The chain links TRBV6-5 to TRBJ1-3, with 9 bases identical to TRBD1. Germline values: CDR1 MNHEY, CDR2 SVGAGI. There are 16 residues in the CDR3. With V trimmed by 4 bases and J by 0 bases, 4 bases remained unmatched. CDR3 sequence (DNA): TGTGCCAGCAGTTCTGGGACAGGGTCCTCTGGAAACACCATATATTTT. Protein product: CASSSGTGSSGNTIYF.

The chain links TRBV2 to TRBJ2-3; D may be TRBD2 (6 bases). The CDR3 has 14 amino acids. Trimming removed 10 bases at V and 0 bases at J, with 14 bases between. Per the germline V gene, CDR1 is SNHLY and CDR2 is FYNNEI. The DNA for the CDR3 is TGTGCCACCAAGACCGGGACTAGCACAGATACGCAGTATTTT. Protein sequence: CATKTGTSTDTQYF.

This clone was observed many times. J is TRBJ1-6 and V is TRBV6-4, with 12 bases identical to TRBD1. This CDR3 spans 14 amino acids. Germline CDR1 is MRHNA and CDR2 is SNTAGT. V was pared by 8 bases and J by 9 bases, with 5 bases of the junction left unmatched. The CDR3 sequence: CASAPGQGASPLHF. The CDR3 DNA is TGTGCCAGCGCCCCGGGACAGGGGGCTTCACCCCTCCACTTT.

There are a few counts of this clone. A single base separates this from a much larger clone, so it may be a read error. The V and J genes are TRBV7-2 and TRBJ2-7, with 9 nucleotides matching TRBD1. The junction had 1 base not matched to a gene; V was cut back by 5 bases and J by 2 bases. The CDR3 is 13 residues long. CDR1 is SGHTA, CDR2 FQGNSA, per germline. CDR3: CASSRDRAYEQYF. Written as DNA, the CDR3 is TGTGCCAGCAGCCGGGACAGGGCCTACGAGCAGTACTTC.

This rearrangement joins TRBV5-1 to TRBJ1-3; D may be TRBD1 (5 bases). V lost 1 base, J lost 0 bases, and 20 bases lay in between. Germline V gives CDR1 SGHRS, CDR2 YFSETQ. The CDR3 has 19 residues. As DNA, the CDR3 is TGCGCCAGCAGCTTGAAGCTCCAGGGCGTATCGAGCTCTGGAAACACCATATATTTT. Translation: CASSLKLQGVSSSGNTIYF.

The chain employs TRBV4-3 and TRBJ2-5; no clear D. The CDR3 consists of 15 residues. V was cut by 0 bases and J by 1 base, with 9 bases left in between. CDR1 LGHNA and CDR2 YSLEER come from the germline V gene. CDR3 sequence (DNA): TGCGCCAGCAGCCAAGATTGGGCTACCCAAGAGACCCAGTACTTC. Translated: CASSQDWATQETQYF.

The chain recombines TRBV6-2 or TRBV6-3 with TRBJ2-4; 15 bases match TRBD2. The V gene's germline CDR1 is MNHEY and CDR2 SVGEGT. V trimming: 2 bases; J trimming: 6 bases; junction bases outside the gene matches: 11. The CDR3 runs 19 residues. The CDR3 protein is CASSYMTGSGLAGGNIQYF. The CDR3, as DNA: TGTGCCAGCAGTTACATGACTGGATCGGGACTAGCGGGAGGAAACATTCAGTACTTC.

This clone was seen a few times. The chain carries TRBV14 and TRBJ2-7; 7 bases align to TRBD2. The CDR3 runs 14 residues. Germline V gene lookup returns CDR1 SGHDN and CDR2 FVKESK. Trimming removed 3 bases from V and 9 bases from J; junction bases left unmatched: 11. CDR3 sequence (DNA): TGTGCCAGCAGCCAGGCGGGAGTAACCCCTCGGCAGTACTTC. Encoded protein: CASSQAGVTPRQYF.

This clone came up a few times. The chain couples TRBV30 to TRBJ1-6; no clear D gene. The V and J ends lost 1 base and 6 bases respectively, with 10 bases between them. Germline V gene lookup returns CDR1 GTSNPN and CDR2 SVGIG (reference sequence). The length of the CDR3 is 14 residues. The CDR3 protein is CAWSENLINSPLHF. Here the CDR3 DNA reads TGTGCCTGGAGTGAAAACCTAATTAATTCACCCCTCCACTTT.

This chain links TRBV7-3 with TRBJ1-1, with a weak D call TRBD1 (5 bases). V gave up 3 bases and J gave up 2 bases, with 10 bases separating them. Per germline, CDR1 SGHTA and CDR2 FQGTGA. The CDR3 is 14 amino acids. DNA for the CDR3: TGTGCCAGCAGCTTGGAGGGGCGAAACACTGAAGCTTTCTTT. Protein product: CASSLEGRNTEAFF.

This sequence joins TRBV15 and TRBJ2-1; 10 bases line up with TRBD1. Germline CDR1 and CDR2: LNHNV and YYDKDF (reference sequence). The CDR3 sequence is 14 residues long. V trimming: 3 bases; J trimming: 9 bases; junction bases outside the gene matches: 5. CDR3 coding DNA: TGTGCCACCAGCAGTCGACAGGGGGCAGGTGAGCAGTTCTTC. Its protein is CATSSRQGAGEQFF.

The chain couples TRBV6-5 to TRBJ2-7, with a tentative D call TRBD2 (6 bases). CDR3 size: 13 residues. Germline V gene lookup returns CDR1 MNHEY and CDR2 SVGAGI. Trimming removed 8 bases at V and 2 bases at J, with 13 bases between. The CDR3 region has the DNA TGTGCCAGCGCAGGCGGGGCCCCCTACGAGCAGTACTTC. It yields the protein CASAGGAPYEQYF.

Remarks on this clone: Other DNA sequences in this sample translate to the same CDR3. In DNA form, the CDR3 reads TGTGCCTGGTCTCTGGACAGGGGGAATCAGCCCCAGCATTTT. It is translated as CAWSLDRGNQPQHF. The chain has TRBV30 and TRBJ1-5, with 10 bases that match TRBD1. Germline V CDR1 and CDR2: GTSNPN, SVGIG (reference sequence). The CDR3 sequence is 14 residues long. The ends lost 5 bases at V and 4 bases at J; junction bases unmatched: 5.

The chain is built from TRBV4-3 and TRBJ2-4; possible D gene TRBD2, 5 bases. Germline V gene lookup returns CDR1 LGHNA and CDR2 YSLEER. CDR3 length: 16 amino acids. Trimming stripped 0 bases from V and 3 bases from J, with 12 bases between. CDR3 in amino acids: CASSQDTHGGKNIQYF. The CDR3 coding sequence is TGCGCCAGCAGCCAAGATACACACGGAGGCAAAAACATTCAGTACTTC.

The rearrangement joins TRBV6-5 to TRBJ1-2; TRBD1 matches 7 bases. This CDR3 is built from 15 residues. V gave up 2 bases and J gave up 7 bases; unmatched junction bases: 10. The germline V gene has CDR1 MNHEY and CDR2 SVGAGI. CDR3 residues: CASSYRGGARSGYTF. DNA of the CDR3: TGTGCCAGCAGTTACAGAGGGGGCGCTCGGAGTGGCTACACCTTC.

The chain employs TRBV7-9 and TRBJ1-4; D not certain. The ends were cut back, 3 bases at V and 0 bases at J, with 14 bases in the middle. From germline, CDR1 is SEHNR and CDR2 FQNEAQ (reference sequence). CDR3 size: 17 residues. CDR3 region: CASSFIQIEATNEKLFF. The CDR3 region has the DNA TGTGCCAGCAGCTTTATACAGATAGAAGCAACTAATGAAAAACTGTTTTTT.

The genes are TRBV11-2 and TRBJ1-1, with D unclear. Trimming stripped 0 bases from V and 1 base from J, with 12 bases between. The CDR3 contains 16 residues. The germline V gene encodes CDR1 SGHAT and CDR2 FQNNGV. CDR3 sequence reads: CASSLDTPIENTEAFF. The DNA for the CDR3 is TGTGCCAGCAGCTTAGATACCCCTATTGAGAACACTGAAGCTTTCTTT. The full variable domain, in which reference TRBV11-2 and TRBJ1-1 provide the parts outside the CDR3, is EAGVAQSPRYKIIEKRQSVAFWCNPISGHATLYWYQQILGQGPKLLIQFQNNGVVDDSQLPKDRFSAERLKGVDSTLKIQPAKLEDSAVYLCASSLDTPIENTEAFFGQGTRLTVV.

This clone was recorded only once. This chain connects TRBV11-2 to TRBJ2-7; 7 bases agree with TRBD1. This CDR3 contains 17 residues. V lost 2 bases and J lost 1; bases outside the gene matches: 11. CDR1 is SGHAT and CDR2 is FQNNGV in the germline V gene. CDR3: CASSLRFATGISYEQYF. The CDR3 DNA is TGTGCCAGCAGCTTAAGGTTCGCGACAGGGATTTCCTACGAGCAGTACTTC.

The chain carries TRBV6-2 or TRBV6-3 and TRBJ1-5; D is perhaps TRBD1 (6 bases). The V gene lost 4 bases and the J gene lost 5 bases, with 18 bases spanning the gap. The CDR3 is 16 residues long. Germline values: CDR1 MNHEY, CDR2 SVGEGT. The CDR3 protein is CASSWQGISKDQPQHF. The CDR3 coding sequence is TGTGCCAGCAGTTGGCAGGGGATCTCTAAGGATCAGCCCCAGCATTTT.

This clone was observed a handful of times. The rearrangement uses TRBV6-6 and TRBJ1-1; unclear D gene. The CDR3 is 12 residues long. Germline V lookup: CDR1 MNHNY, CDR2 SVGAGI (reference sequence). The ends were cut back, 2 bases at V and 11 bases at J, with 12 bases in the middle. The CDR3 reads CASSYEARRAFF. In DNA, the CDR3 is TGTGCCAGCAGTTACGAGGCGAGAAGGGCTTTCTTT.

This chain uses TRBV5-4 with TRBJ2-1; maybe TRBD1 (6 bases). The germline V gene encodes CDR1 SGHNT and CDR2 YYREEE (reference sequence). The germline V and J ends were trimmed by 4 bases and 0 bases, with 11 bases remaining between them. The CDR3 sequence is 15 residues long. The CDR3 DNA is TGTGCCAGCAGCATTGACAGGAGCTCCTACAATGAGCAGTTCTTC. Encoded protein: CASSIDRSSYNEQFF.